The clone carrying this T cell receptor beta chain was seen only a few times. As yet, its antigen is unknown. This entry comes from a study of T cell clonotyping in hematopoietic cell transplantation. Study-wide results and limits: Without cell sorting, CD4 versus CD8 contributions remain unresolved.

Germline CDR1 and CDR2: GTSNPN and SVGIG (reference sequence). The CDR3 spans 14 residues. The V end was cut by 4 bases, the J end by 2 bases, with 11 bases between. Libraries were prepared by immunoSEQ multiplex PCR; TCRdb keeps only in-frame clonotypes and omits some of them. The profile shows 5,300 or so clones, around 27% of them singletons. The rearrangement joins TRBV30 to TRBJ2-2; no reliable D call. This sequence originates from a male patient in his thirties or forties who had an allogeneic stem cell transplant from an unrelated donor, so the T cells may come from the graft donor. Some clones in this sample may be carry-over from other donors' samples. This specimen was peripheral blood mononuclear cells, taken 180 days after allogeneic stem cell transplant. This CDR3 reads CAWNRNRNTGELFF. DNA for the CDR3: TGTGCCTGGAATAGGAACAGAAACACCGGGGAGCTGTTTTTT.